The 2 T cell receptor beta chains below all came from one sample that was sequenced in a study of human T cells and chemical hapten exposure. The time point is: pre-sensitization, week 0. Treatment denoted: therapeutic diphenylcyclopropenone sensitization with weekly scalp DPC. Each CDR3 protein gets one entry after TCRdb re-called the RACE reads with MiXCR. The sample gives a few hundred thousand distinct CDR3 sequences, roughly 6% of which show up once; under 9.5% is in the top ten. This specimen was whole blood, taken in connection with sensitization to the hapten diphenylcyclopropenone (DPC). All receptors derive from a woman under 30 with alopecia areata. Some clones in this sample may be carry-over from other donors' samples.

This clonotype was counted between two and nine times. The CDR3 region is CASSYPSGGAYEQYF. The DNA of the CDR3 is TGTGCCAGCAGTTACCCGAGCGGGGGGGCCTACGAGCAGTACTTC. The V and J genes are TRBV6-2 or TRBV6-3 and TRBJ2-7; TRBD2 agrees at 10 bases. Trimming removed 2 bases from V and 2 bases from J; junction bases left unmatched: 3. The CDR3 has 15 residues. From germline, CDR1 is MNHEY and CDR2 SVGEGT.

CDR3 DNA sequence: TGTGCTAGTGGAGCTAGCGGGGGGGCCCTAGAGCAGTTCTTC. It encodes CASGASGGALEQFF. This rearrangement joins TRBV12-5 to TRBJ2-1; 12 bases match TRBD2. The CDR3 runs to 14 residues. V trimming: 6 bases; J trimming: 10 bases; junction bases outside the gene matches: 7. Germline CDR1 reads LGHNT; CDR2 reads FRNRAP.